This TCR beta chain originates from a study of radiotherapy plus CTLA-4 blockade in lung cancer. This clone was observed a handful of times. The method was immunoSEQ multiplex PCR; TCRdb's version includes in-frame clones alone and lacks a portion of them. This sample has tens of thousands of clones, with 77% found just once. This sequence originates from a human donor with non-small cell lung cancer who had a partial response to radiotherapy plus ipilimumab. The sequences come from peripheral blood, collected from a patient treated with radiotherapy plus ipilimumab.

The CDR3, as DNA: TGTGCCAGCAGCCCCCGGGAAACGACTGAAGCTTTCTTT. It specifies CASSPRETTEAFF. V gene TRBV7-8 combines with J gene TRBJ1-1; D unresolved. Germline V gives CDR1 SGHVS, CDR2 FQNEAQ. CDR3 length: 13 amino acids. V lost 5 bases, J lost 5 bases, and 12 bases lay in between.